Each of the 8 T cell receptor beta chains below was sequenced from the same sample in a study of beta chain features in type 1 diabetes. What was sequenced were expressed TCRB transcripts, since all of the isolated RNA had been reverse transcribed. Measured with immunoSEQ multiplex PCR; TCRdb has only the in-frame clones, and not every one. This sample carries 150,000 to 200,000 clones, approximately 9.9% of them seen once, and the ten largest clones take approximately 2.3%. The specimen was central memory CD4+ T cells from blood. Receptors originate from a woman under 30 in good health.

In DNA form, the CDR3 reads TGTGCCAGCAGCGTAGGGACAGGGGGACACACTGAAGCTTTCTTT. This encodes CASSVGTGGHTEAFF. The rearrangement links TRBV9 to TRBJ1-1, with 10 nucleotides matching TRBD1. This CDR3 region has 15 residues. The V gene end was trimmed by 0 bases and the J gene end by 3 bases; junction bases not matched to a gene: 2. CDR1 is SGDLS, CDR2 YYNGEE, per germline.

This clone came up a few times. The V call is TRBV2, the J call TRBJ2-3; 10 nucleotides agree with TRBD1. CDR1 is SNHLY and CDR2 is FYNNEI in the germline V gene. Germline trimming cut 7 bases from V and 8 bases from J; bases unmatched to any gene: 12. CDR3 length equals 15 residues. CDR3 in amino acids: CASTYRTGGDGTQYF. The CDR3 bases are TGTGCCAGCACTTATCGGACAGGGGGGGATGGTACGCAGTATTTT.

The V gene is TRBV2, the J gene TRBJ2-7; maybe TRBD1 (5 bases). Germline V lookup: CDR1 SNHLY, CDR2 FYNNEI. Trimming pared 8 bases from V and 2 bases from J, leaving 19 bases between. This CDR3 region has 15 residues. The CDR3 is CASAKTPTATYEQYF. CDR3 nucleotides: TGTGCCAGCGCAAAAACCCCGACAGCGACCTACGAGCAGTACTTC.

This clone was detected only a few times. V usage is TRBV4-2 and J usage is TRBJ2-1; TRBD2 matches 10 bases. The CDR3 totals 16 residues. Germline trimming cut 4 bases from V and 8 bases from J; bases unmatched to any gene: 11. Germline lookup yields CDR1 LGHNA and CDR2 YNFKEQ. CDR3 protein: CASSRPESGRADEQFF. DNA of the CDR3: TGTGCCAGCAGCCGCCCGGAGAGCGGGAGGGCCGATGAGCAGTTCTTC.

This chain connects TRBV27 to TRBJ2-7, with 7 nucleotides matching TRBD1. The length of the CDR3 is 15 residues. Germline CDR1 reads MNHEY; CDR2 reads SMNVEV (reference sequence). The junction had 9 bases not matched to a gene; V was cut back by 4 bases and J by 3 bases. As DNA, the CDR3 is TGTGCCAGCAGTTCACAACCGGGACAGAACTACGAGCAGTACTTC. Protein: CASSSQPGQNYEQYF.

The V and J genes are TRBV5-1 and TRBJ2-7; 14 bases line up with TRBD2. The V gene end was trimmed by 4 bases and the J gene end by 3 bases; junction bases not matched to a gene: 9. The CDR3 is 17 residues long. Per the germline V gene, CDR1 is SGHRS and CDR2 is YFSETQ. CDR3: CASSPGTSGSKLYEQYF. The DNA of the CDR3 is TGCGCCAGCAGCCCCGGGACTAGCGGGAGTAAACTCTACGAGCAGTACTTC.

This chain connects TRBV7-9 to TRBJ2-3; 7 nucleotides match TRBD2. This CDR3 is built from 15 residues. The germline CDR1 and CDR2 sequences are SEHNR and FQNEAQ (reference sequence). After removal of 0 bases from V and 0 bases from J, the junction contained 0 bases not matched to a gene. CDR3 region: CASSLAAGSTDTQYF. CDR3 sequence (DNA): TGTGCCAGCAGCTTAGCAGCGGGAAGCACAGATACGCAGTATTTT.

There are a few counts of this clone. This chain uses TRBV12-5 with TRBJ2-2; 8 bases are shared with TRBD1. V dropped 2 bases and J dropped 3; count of bases not matched to a gene: 8. This CDR3 has 17 amino acids. The V gene's germline CDR1 is LGHNT and CDR2 FRNRAP. In nucleotides, the CDR3 is TGTGCTAGTGGTTTGCCGACGGGACAGGAGCACACCGGGGAGCTGTTTTTT. Its protein is CASGLPTGQEHTGELFF.